This TCR beta chain emerged from a study of cytomegalovirus exposure and HLA in healthy donors. Points from the study as a whole: A later analysis linked fewer than 20,000 TCR beta sequences to HLA alleles at 0.05 false discovery rate. As was reported, the HLA-A and HLA-B alleles of most subjects were accurately predicted from TCR beta sequences.

This clone was recorded once. What it binds is unknown. Researchers ran the PCR with 60 Vbeta and 13 Jbeta primers. Sequenced by immunoSEQ multiplex PCR; TCRdb stores in-frame clones only, minus some. The data show 130,000 or so clones, around 78% seen once. The sequence was collected from a woman between 35 and 50 years old in good health and CMV-seronegative. Sequencing input: PBMCs.

The CDR3 here is CATSSWTGAEAFF. CDR3 nucleotide sequence: TGTGCCACCAGCAGCTGGACAGGGGCTGAAGCTTTCTTT. The chain has TRBV15 and TRBJ1-1; 9 bases match TRBD1. Trimming cost V 3 bases and J 6 bases; bases outside gene matches: 2. The V gene's germline CDR1 is LNHNV and CDR2 YYDKDF (reference sequence). The CDR3 loop spans 13 amino acids. Looking up the rest from reference TRBV15 and TRBJ1-1 gives the full variable domain: DAMVIQNPRYQVTQFGKPVTLSCSQTLNHNVMYWYQQKSSQAPKLLFHYYDKDFNNEADTPDNFQSRRPNTSFCFLDIRSPGLGDTAMYLCATSSWTGAEAFFGQGTRLTVV.